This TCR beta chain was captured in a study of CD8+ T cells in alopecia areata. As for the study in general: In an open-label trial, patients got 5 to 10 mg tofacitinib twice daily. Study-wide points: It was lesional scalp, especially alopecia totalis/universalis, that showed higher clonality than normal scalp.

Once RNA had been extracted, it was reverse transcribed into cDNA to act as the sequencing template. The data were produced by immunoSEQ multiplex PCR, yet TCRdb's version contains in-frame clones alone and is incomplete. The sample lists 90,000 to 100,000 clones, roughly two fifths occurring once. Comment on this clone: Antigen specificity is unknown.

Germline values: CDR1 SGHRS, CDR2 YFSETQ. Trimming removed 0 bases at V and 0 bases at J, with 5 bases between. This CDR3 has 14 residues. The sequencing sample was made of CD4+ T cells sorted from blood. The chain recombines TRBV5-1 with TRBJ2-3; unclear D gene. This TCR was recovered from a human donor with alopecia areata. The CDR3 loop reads CASSLGESTDTQYF. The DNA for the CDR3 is TGCGCCAGCAGCTTGGGAGAGAGCACAGATACGCAGTATTTT.